The rows below give T cell receptor beta chains drawn from one sample of a study of blood T cell repertoires in COVID-19. Sequencing was performed with immunoSEQ multiplex PCR; in TCRdb, only in-frame clones are kept and a portion is missing. The sample includes around 90,000 clones, 81% of them seen just once. What was sequenced was peripheral blood. The receptors stem from a human donor in a cohort sampled during active COVID-19. Both conserved end residues are part of each CDR3. D genes are given only for firm matches. Clone sizes are given selectively: once, few, many, or a class where the clone is expanded.

CDR3 DNA: TGTGCCACCAGTGATCCAGGGACTCCAGGGGAGACCCAGTACTTC; CDR3 protein: CATSDPGTPGETQYF; V gene: TRBV24-1; J gene: TRBJ2-5; clone size: once; D gene: NA
CDR3 DNA: TGTGCCAGCAGTCCCTATACAGGGGGCGGCCAGCCCCAGCATTTT; CDR3 protein: CASSPYTGGGQPQHF; V gene: TRBV28; J gene: TRBJ1-5; clone size: NA; D gene: TRBD1
CDR3 DNA: TGTGCCAGCAGCTCCAGACTAGCGGGTTCCTACGAGCAGTACTTC; CDR3 protein: CASSSRLAGSYEQYF; V gene: TRBV6-5; J gene: TRBJ2-7; clone size: NA; D gene: TRBD2
CDR3 DNA: TGTGCCAGCAGTCCGAGGGTTACCTATGGCTACACCTTC; CDR3 protein: CASSPRVTYGYTF; V gene: TRBV6-5; J gene: TRBJ1-2; clone size: once; D gene: NA
CDR3 DNA: TGTGCCAGCAGCCGATACAATACGCCCCAGTACTTC; CDR3 protein: CASSRYNTPQYF; V gene: TRBV7-2; J gene: TRBJ2-5; clone size: NA; D gene: NA
CDR3 DNA: TGTGCCAGCAGCTTGAGCTCTTCGAGGGGGCAGCCCCAGCATTTT; CDR3 protein: CASSLSSSRGQPQHF; V gene: TRBV5-8; J gene: TRBJ1-5; clone size: NA; D gene: NA
CDR3 DNA: TGTGCCAGCAGTTATGGACTAGCGGGGGTACAAGAGACCCAGTACTTC; CDR3 protein: CASSYGLAGVQETQYF; V gene: TRBV6-2/TRBV6-3; J gene: TRBJ2-5; clone size: NA; D gene: TRBD2
CDR3 DNA: TGTGCCAGCTCACCTAATGACAGGGCGACGGGAGAGCAGTACTTC; CDR3 protein: CASSPNDRATGEQYF; V gene: TRBV18; J gene: TRBJ2-7; clone size: NA; D gene: TRBD1
CDR3 DNA: TGTGCCAGCTCACCCCCCGGCGGCCTTAATGAAAAACTGTTTTTT; CDR3 protein: CASSPPGGLNEKLFF; V gene: TRBV18; J gene: TRBJ1-4; clone size: NA; D gene: NA
CDR3 DNA: TGTGCCAGCAGCCCTGGGGGGGGACGAGAAAAACTGTTTTTT; CDR3 protein: CASSPGGGREKLFF; V gene: TRBV7-2; J gene: TRBJ1-4; clone size: once; D gene: NA
CDR3 DNA: TGTGCCAGCAGCCTTCAGGCAGGGGTGAACACTGAAGCTTTCTTT; CDR3 protein: CASSLQAGVNTEAFF; V gene: TRBV7-2; J gene: TRBJ1-1; clone size: NA; D gene: NA
CDR3 DNA: TGCGCCAGCAGCCCCGTGGGACTCAATGAAAAACTGTTTTTT; CDR3 protein: CASSPVGLNEKLFF; V gene: TRBV4-1; J gene: TRBJ1-4; clone size: once; D gene: NA
CDR3 DNA: TGTGCCAGCAGCCAAGGACAGGTCCGGGGCGTTGAGCAGTTCTTC; CDR3 protein: CASSQGQVRGVEQFF; V gene: TRBV7-2; J gene: TRBJ2-1; clone size: NA; D gene: TRBD1
CDR3 DNA: TGTGCCAGCAGTCCAGGGGGCTCTGGAAACACCATATATTTT; CDR3 protein: CASSPGGSGNTIYF; V gene: TRBV7-9; J gene: TRBJ1-3; clone size: NA; D gene: TRBD1
CDR3 DNA: TGTGCCAGCAGTTCTAGGGGGAACACTGAAGCTTTCTTT; CDR3 protein: CASSSRGNTEAFF; V gene: TRBV6-5; J gene: TRBJ1-1; clone size: NA; D gene: NA
CDR3 DNA: TGTGCCAGCACTCGAGACAGGGGCGACTATGGCTACACCTTC; CDR3 protein: CASTRDRGDYGYTF; V gene: TRBV2; J gene: TRBJ1-2; clone size: NA; D gene: TRBD1
CDR3 DNA: TGTGCCAGCAGTGAAGTGGGACAGGCGAACACTGAAGCTTTCTTT; CDR3 protein: CASSEVGQANTEAFF; V gene: TRBV6-1; J gene: TRBJ1-1; clone size: NA; D gene: TRBD1
CDR3 DNA: TGTGCCAGCAGCCAACCGGACATCACAGATACGCAGTATTTT; CDR3 protein: CASSQPDITDTQYF; V gene: TRBV4-2; J gene: TRBJ2-3; clone size: NA; D gene: NA
CDR3 DNA: TGTGCCAGCAGTGCGCTTGGGACTGGCGTCGGAGAGACCCAGTACTTC; CDR3 protein: CASSALGTGVGETQYF; V gene: TRBV25-1; J gene: TRBJ2-5; clone size: NA; D gene: NA
CDR3 DNA: TGTGCCAGCAGCGTATCGGGGAGTGAAGCTTTCTTT; CDR3 protein: CASSVSGSEAFF; V gene: TRBV9; J gene: TRBJ1-1; clone size: NA; D gene: NA
CDR3 DNA: TGTGCCAGCAGTACACCCGGGACAAAGAATTCACCCCTCCACTTT; CDR3 protein: CASSTPGTKNSPLHF; V gene: TRBV5-5; J gene: TRBJ1-6; clone size: NA; D gene: NA
CDR3 DNA: TGTGCCAGCAGCGTAGGTCGCAGGGGTAATTCACCCCTCCACTTT; CDR3 protein: CASSVGRRGNSPLHF; V gene: TRBV9; J gene: TRBJ1-6; clone size: NA; D gene: NA
CDR3 DNA: TGTGCCAGCAGCGCGACAGGGAAGCATGAGCAGTTCTTC; CDR3 protein: CASSATGKHEQFF; V gene: TRBV6-5; J gene: TRBJ2-1; clone size: NA; D gene: TRBD1
CDR3 DNA: TGTGCCAGCAGTAGCGGGGCCGGGGAGCTGTTTTTT; CDR3 protein: CASSSGAGELFF; V gene: TRBV5-4; J gene: TRBJ2-2; clone size: NA; D gene: TRBD2
CDR3 DNA: TGTGCCAGCAGCTTGGGGCAGGGGTCTGGCTACACCTTC; CDR3 protein: CASSLGQGSGYTF; V gene: TRBV5-6; J gene: TRBJ1-2; clone size: NA; D gene: NA
CDR3 DNA: TGTGCCAGCAGTTACTCGGGCGGGGTTCAGCCCCAGCATTTT; CDR3 protein: CASSYSGGVQPQHF; V gene: TRBV6-6; J gene: TRBJ1-5; clone size: NA; D gene: NA
CDR3 DNA: TGTGCCAGCAGCTCGCCTCCGGTCGCCGGCTACACCTTC; CDR3 protein: CASSSPPVAGYTF; V gene: TRBV5-8; J gene: TRBJ1-2; clone size: NA; D gene: NA
CDR3 DNA: TGTGCCACCAGCAGAGCGGGTACAGGGGGCTACTATGGCTACACCTTC; CDR3 protein: CATSRAGTGGYYGYTF; V gene: TRBV15; J gene: TRBJ1-2; clone size: NA; D gene: TRBD1
CDR3 DNA: TGTGCCAGCTCACCACAGGGGGACACCGGGGAGCTGTTTTTT; CDR3 protein: CASSPQGDTGELFF; V gene: TRBV18; J gene: TRBJ2-2; clone size: few; D gene: NA
CDR3 DNA: TGTGCCAGCAGCCCTACAGGGGGGACTAATGAAAAACTGTTTTTT; CDR3 protein: CASSPTGGTNEKLFF; V gene: TRBV7-6; J gene: TRBJ1-4; clone size: NA; D gene: TRBD1
CDR3 DNA: TGTGCCAGCATAAACAGGGAGGGGATCCACACAGATACGCAGTATTTT; CDR3 protein: CASINREGIHTDTQYF; V gene: TRBV5-5; J gene: TRBJ2-3; clone size: NA; D gene: NA
CDR3 DNA: TGTGCCAGCAGCAGCCCCACAGGACCCCTATACGAGCAGTACTTC; CDR3 protein: CASSSPTGPLYEQYF; V gene: TRBV5-6; J gene: TRBJ2-7; clone size: NA; D gene: NA
CDR3 DNA: TGCGCCAGCAGCCGGTGGTCCTACGAAAAACTGTTTTTT; CDR3 protein: CASSRWSYEKLFF; V gene: TRBV4-1; J gene: TRBJ1-4; clone size: NA; D gene: NA
CDR3 DNA: TGTGCCAGCTCACCAGCCAGGGGAGACCAAGAGACCCAGTACTTC; CDR3 protein: CASSPARGDQETQYF; V gene: TRBV18; J gene: TRBJ2-5; clone size: NA; D gene: NA
CDR3 DNA: TGCGCCAGCAGCTTGGCCTTAGGGGGCGGCCTCACAGATACGCAGTATTTT; CDR3 protein: CASSLALGGGLTDTQYF; V gene: TRBV5-1; J gene: TRBJ2-3; clone size: NA; D gene: TRBD1
CDR3 DNA: TGTGCCAGCTCACCTTCAAAGGGACAGAACACCATATATTTT; CDR3 protein: CASSPSKGQNTIYF; V gene: TRBV18; J gene: TRBJ1-3; clone size: NA; D gene: TRBD1
CDR3 DNA: TGTGCCAGCAGCTCCTGGACAGGGGGCAGATATAATTCACCCCTCCACTTT; CDR3 protein: CASSSWTGGRYNSPLHF; V gene: TRBV7-9; J gene: TRBJ1-6; clone size: NA; D gene: TRBD1
CDR3 DNA: TGTGCCAGCAGCTTGGTAGCTCACTCTGGAAACACCATATATTTT; CDR3 protein: CASSLVAHSGNTIYF; V gene: TRBV5-8; J gene: TRBJ1-3; clone size: NA; D gene: NA
CDR3 DNA: TGCGCCAGCAGTGATTCCGGGGGGAGAACTGAAGCTTTCTTT; CDR3 protein: CASSDSGGRTEAFF; V gene: TRBV10-2; J gene: TRBJ1-1; clone size: once; D gene: NA
CDR3 DNA: TGTGCCATCAGTGAGTCGGAGGGACAGGGAAGAAAGATGGATGAAAAACTGTTTTTT; CDR3 protein: CAISESEGQGRKMDEKLFF; V gene: TRBV10-3; J gene: TRBJ1-4; clone size: NA; D gene: TRBD1
CDR3 DNA: TGTGCCAGCAGCGCCGGACTCCCCCCTCGCGGGCAGTATTTT; CDR3 protein: CASSAGLPPRGQYF; V gene: TRBV11-2; J gene: TRBJ2-3; clone size: few; D gene: NA
CDR3 DNA: TGCGCCAGCAGCCAAGGACTAGCGGGCGGATTTCAAGATACGCAGTATTTT; CDR3 protein: CASSQGLAGGFQDTQYF; V gene: TRBV4-1; J gene: TRBJ2-3; clone size: once; D gene: TRBD2
CDR3 DNA: TGCGCCAGCAGCTTGAACCCTCTCCTAGGGGCCCAGCATTTT; CDR3 protein: CASSLNPLLGAQHF; V gene: TRBV5-1; J gene: TRBJ1-5; clone size: NA; D gene: NA
CDR3 DNA: TGTGCCAGCTCACAATACCGGGACAGCTACGAAAAACTGTTTTTT; CDR3 protein: CASSQYRDSYEKLFF; V gene: TRBV18; J gene: TRBJ1-4; clone size: NA; D gene: TRBD1
CDR3 DNA: TGTGCCAGCAGCTTGGGGGCAGGGTTTAACTATGGCTACACCTTC; CDR3 protein: CASSLGAGFNYGYTF; V gene: TRBV5-6; J gene: TRBJ1-2; clone size: NA; D gene: NA
CDR3 DNA: TGTGCCAGCCTTCCCAACAGGAACACCGGGGAGCTGTTTTTT; CDR3 protein: CASLPNRNTGELFF; V gene: TRBV6-5; J gene: TRBJ2-2; clone size: NA; D gene: NA
CDR3 DNA: TGCGCCAGCAGCTTGCAGGGGTATAGCAATCAGCCCCAGCATTTT; CDR3 protein: CASSLQGYSNQPQHF; V gene: TRBV5-1; J gene: TRBJ1-5; clone size: NA; D gene: NA
CDR3 DNA: TGTGCCACCAGTCGACGGGTTACTAGCACAGATACGCAGTATTTT; CDR3 protein: CATSRRVTSTDTQYF; V gene: TRBV24-1; J gene: TRBJ2-3; clone size: NA; D gene: NA
CDR3 DNA: TGTGCCAGCAGTCCCGGACAGCATCAGCCCCAGCATTTT; CDR3 protein: CASSPGQHQPQHF; V gene: TRBV12-3/TRBV12-4; J gene: TRBJ1-5; clone size: NA; D gene: NA
CDR3 DNA: TGCGCCAGCAGCAGACAGGGGACTGATGGCTACACCTTC; CDR3 protein: CASSRQGTDGYTF; V gene: TRBV5-1; J gene: TRBJ1-2; clone size: NA; D gene: TRBD1
CDR3 DNA: TGTGCCAGTAACACCATCGGAAACACCATATATTTT; CDR3 protein: CASNTIGNTIYF; V gene: TRBV6-5; J gene: TRBJ1-3; clone size: NA; D gene: NA
CDR3 DNA: TGTGCCAGCAGCAAGCGACAGGAGGATGGCTACACCTTC; CDR3 protein: CASSKRQEDGYTF; V gene: TRBV21-1; J gene: TRBJ1-2; clone size: NA; D gene: NA
CDR3 DNA: TGTGCCAGCAGCTCGGGACAGGGGAAGGTCGTAAACACTGAAGCTTTCTTT; CDR3 protein: CASSSGQGKVVNTEAFF; V gene: TRBV5-4; J gene: TRBJ1-1; clone size: NA; D gene: TRBD1
CDR3 DNA: TGTGCCACCAGCTCCAGATCGGGAAACCCAGGGGACAATGAGCAGTTCTTC; CDR3 protein: CATSSRSGNPGDNEQFF; V gene: TRBV15; J gene: TRBJ2-1; clone size: NA; D gene: NA
CDR3 DNA: TGTGCCAGCAGCGTAAGACAGGGGCGAAACAATGAGCAGTTCTTC; CDR3 protein: CASSVRQGRNNEQFF; V gene: TRBV7-9; J gene: TRBJ2-1; clone size: NA; D gene: TRBD1
CDR3 DNA: TGTGCCAGCAGCCTTGACAGTTATGGGAAAACTGAAGCTTTCTTT; CDR3 protein: CASSLDSYGKTEAFF; V gene: TRBV7-2; J gene: TRBJ1-1; clone size: NA; D gene: NA
CDR3 DNA: TGCGCCAGCAGCTTGTTGGGACAGGCCCAAAATGAGCAGTTCTTC; CDR3 protein: CASSLLGQAQNEQFF; V gene: TRBV5-1; J gene: TRBJ2-1; clone size: NA; D gene: TRBD1